This T cell receptor beta chain was recovered during a study of T cell responses to AZD1222 COVID-19 vaccine. TCRdb's table, derived via immunoSEQ multiplex PCR, lists solely in-frame clones and lacks some. This sample has 140,000 to 150,000 clones, with around 90% found just once. This sequence originates from an adult in good health. Sequences were derived from peripheral blood, sampled on day 0 of MenACWY control vaccination.

CDR3: CASSLAGRGLQPQHF. In DNA, the CDR3 is TGTGCCAGCAGCTTAGCGGGCAGGGGGCTTCAGCCCCAGCATTTT. J is TRBJ1-5 and V is TRBV7-9; TRBD1 aligns across 8 bases. Germline values: CDR1 SEHNR, CDR2 FQNEAQ (reference sequence). The V gene end was trimmed by 0 bases and the J gene end by 6 bases; junction bases not matched to a gene: 4. The CDR3 has 15 amino acids.